The clone carrying this T cell receptor beta chain was counted a few times. The antigen is unknown. The CDR3 runs 13 residues. The germline V and J ends were trimmed by 3 bases and 4 bases, with 9 bases remaining between them. Germline assignment: CDR1 MGHRA and CDR2 YSYEKL. These data are taken from a study of T-cell memory formation after mild COVID-19. Study-wide context: Clusters were largely donor specific.

Study conclusions and caveats: The authors left the SARS-CoV-2 specificity of second-wave clones peaking on day 37 unconfirmed. Clones that shrank (day 15 to 85) were balanced CD4/CD8, whereas later expanders leaned CD4+. Some clones that responded turned up in pre-infection memory, which suggests that cross-reactive memory joined in.

A single record per CDR3 protein comes from TCRdb applying MiXCR to the 5' RACE reads. The sample contains 380,000 or so distinct CDR3 sequences, roughly an eighth of which appear only once. The TCR originated in a man aged 18 to 30 who had mild COVID-19 (a few samples of this study predate the infection). Cell type and time point are not known. The specimen was PBMCs or a T cell subset sorted from them (not recorded which). The chain links TRBV4-1 to TRBJ1-2; TRBD1 is a possible D gene (5 bases). The CDR3 DNA sequence: TGCGCCAGCAGCCAGGGGGTAGGCTATGGCTACACCTTC. Amino acid sequence: CASSQGVGYGYTF.